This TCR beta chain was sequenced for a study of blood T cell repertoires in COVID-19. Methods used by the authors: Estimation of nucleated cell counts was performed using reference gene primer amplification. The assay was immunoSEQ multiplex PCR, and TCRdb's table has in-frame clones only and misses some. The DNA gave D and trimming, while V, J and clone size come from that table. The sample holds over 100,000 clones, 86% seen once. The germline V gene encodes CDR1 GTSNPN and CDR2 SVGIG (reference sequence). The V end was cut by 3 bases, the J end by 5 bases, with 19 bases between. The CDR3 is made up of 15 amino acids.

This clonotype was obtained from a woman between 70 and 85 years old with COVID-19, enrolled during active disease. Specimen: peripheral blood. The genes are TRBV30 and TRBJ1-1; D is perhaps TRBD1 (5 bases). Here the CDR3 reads CAWSSGVGGLTEAFF. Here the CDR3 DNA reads TGTGCCTGGAGCTCTGGCGTCGGGGGACTTACTGAAGCTTTCTTT.